Below, one T cell receptor beta chain is given with its context. Its matching antigen is unknown. The library protocol tagged individual cDNA molecules with unique molecular identifiers. TCRdb reprocessed the 5' RACE reads with MiXCR, giving one entry per CDR3 protein. The sample carries roughly 53,000 distinct CDR3 sequences, 8.7% recorded once. This sample was taken from a study of early T cells in non-severe SARS-CoV-2 infection. Background on the study: Chains were unpaired, as sequencing was done on bulk RNA from unsorted whole blood. Findings and caveats of the study: The VDJdb matching leaned toward anti-spike CD8 responses and overlooked private and CD4 specificities.

CDR3 size: 16 residues. V was clipped by 7 bases and J by 1 base, with 17 bases between them. CDR1 and CDR2 from the germline V gene are MNHNY and SVGAGI (reference sequence). This clonotype was obtained from an adult who was a healthcare worker with PCR-confirmed SARS-CoV-2 infection or an uninfected control (not recorded which). V is TRBV6-6 and J is TRBJ2-4; D tentatively reads TRBD1 or TRBD2 (5 bases each). The sample consisted of whole blood, taken at baseline. The CDR3 sequence is CASTDAPGAAKNIQYF. The CDR3 nucleotides read TGTGCCAGCACGGACGCGCCCGGGGCCGCCAAAAACATTCAGTACTTC.